The 14 T cell receptor beta chains given below trace back to one sample, sequenced in a study of graft-versus-host responses after intestinal transplantation. Measured with immunoSEQ multiplex PCR; TCRdb has only the in-frame clones, and not every one. The table shows approximately 88,000 clones, with roughly 90% occurring only once. Their specific antigens are unknown. This material consisted of unstimulated CD4+ T cells sorted from spleen or lymph node cells, taken before intestinal transplant. The origin of the receptors is a human donor who received an intestinal transplant.

This clone was detected a few times. The chain combines TRBV6-6 with TRBJ1-5; D is possibly TRBD1 (5 bases). Trimming took off 5 bases at V and 7 bases at J, with 15 bases between the two ends. CDR3 length equals 14 residues. In germline, CDR1 is MNHNY, CDR2 SVGAGI (reference sequence). CDR3 in amino acids: CASSPFVQGQPQHF. CDR3 DNA sequence: TGTGCCAGCAGTCCCTTCGTCCAGGGACAGCCCCAGCATTTT.

V usage is TRBV2 and J usage is TRBJ2-5, with D hard to call. Germline CDR1 and CDR2: SNHLY and FYNNEI. The CDR3 covers 14 residues. Between the trimmed V and J ends, which lost 3 bases and 0 bases, there was a span of 8 bases. DNA for the CDR3: TGTGCCAGCAGTGAGGGCCCCTACCAAGAGACCCAGTACTTC. It encodes CASSEGPYQETQYF.

The DNA of the CDR3 is TGTGCCAGCAGTGACCCAGGGGACACTGAAGCTTTCTTT. It encodes CASSDPGDTEAFF. The chain carries TRBV2 and TRBJ1-1, with a possible D match to TRBD1 (6 bases). V was cut by 3 bases and J by 3 bases, with 8 bases left in between. This CDR3 comprises 13 residues. CDR1 and CDR2 (germline): SNHLY, FYNNEI. Full variable domain (remainder filled in from reference TRBV2 and TRBJ1-1): EPEVTQTPSHQVTQMGQEVILRCVPISNHLYFYWYRQILGQKVEFLVSFYNNEISEKSEIFDDQFSVERPDGSNFTLKIRSTKLEDSAMYFCASSDPGDTEAFFGQGTRLTVV.

Comment on this clone: Within the sample, other DNA sequences also encode this same CDR3. The chain has TRBV20-1 and TRBJ2-7, with D unresolved. Trimming removed 6 bases at V and 0 bases at J, with 6 bases between. The CDR3 has 11 residues. Germline CDR1 is DFQATT and CDR2 is SNEGSKA (reference sequence). The CDR3 region has the DNA TGCAGTGCCGGTGACTCCTACGAGCAGTACTTC. Its translation is CSAGDSYEQYF.

This clone was counted between two and nine times. This sequence joins TRBV5-1 and TRBJ2-1; D is perhaps TRBD2 (6 bases). Germline V lookup: CDR1 SGHRS, CDR2 YFSETQ. The CDR3 runs 14 residues. V was pared by 7 bases and J by 6 bases, with 17 bases between. The CDR3 region has the DNA TGCGCCAGCGGGGGGACGGCGGGCGTCAATGAGCAGTTCTTC. Amino acids: CASGGTAGVNEQFF.

The chain couples TRBV5-1 to TRBJ2-2, with TRBD1 matching over 11 bases. Germline V gene lookup returns CDR1 SGHRS and CDR2 YFSETQ. This CDR3 region has 23 residues. With 4 bases clipped from V and 6 bases from J, the junction kept 29 bases outside the gene matches. Here the CDR3 DNA reads TGCGCCAGCAGCCCGAATTCCCTGCCGGGACAGGGGGTATTGGTCTATCTTCCCGGGGAGCTGTTTTTT. It yields the protein CASSPNSLPGQGVLVYLPGELFF.

This chain uses TRBV10-3 with TRBJ2-5, with a possible D match to TRBD1 (6 bases). In germline, CDR1 is ENHRY, CDR2 SYGVKD. CDR3 length equals 14 residues. Between the trimmed V and J ends, which lost 6 bases and 2 bases, there was a span of 13 bases. The CDR3 DNA reads as TGTGCCATCAGGGGTGGGGGCCTACAAGAGACCCAGTACTTC. Its translation is CAIRGGGLQETQYF.

The CDR3: CASSFGGEAFF. The CDR3 DNA follows: TGTGCCAGCAGTTTTGGGGGGGAAGCTTTCTTT. V is TRBV6-6 and J is TRBJ1-1; tentative D call: TRBD1 (5 bases). The germline gives CDR1 MNHNY, CDR2 SVGAGI (reference sequence). Deletions cut 4 bases from V and 8 bases from J, with 8 bases between. CDR3 length equals 11 residues.

The V and J genes are TRBV6-6 and TRBJ2-3, with 7 bases fitting TRBD2. CDR1 MNHNY and CDR2 SVGAGI come from the germline V gene (reference sequence). J was trimmed by 2 bases and V by 1 base; bases with no gene match: 3. The CDR3 is 15 amino acids. CDR3 DNA: TGTGCCAGCAGTTACTTGGGGGGGAACACAGATACGCAGTATTTT. This translates into CASSYLGGNTDTQYF.

This clone was seen once. The rearrangement uses TRBV7-2 and TRBJ2-7, with D perhaps TRBD2 (6 bases). The CDR3 is 15 amino acids. Germline loops: CDR1 SGHTA, CDR2 FQGNSA. V was pared by 1 base and J by 2 bases, with 12 bases between. The CDR3 sequence is CASSLGGTVTYEQYF. CDR3 in DNA: TGTGCCAGCAGCTTAGGTGGGACTGTCACCTACGAGCAGTACTTC.

V gene TRBV27 combines with J gene TRBJ2-7, with D possibly being TRBD1 (6 bases). The V and J ends lost 8 bases and 2 bases respectively, with 19 bases between them. CDR3 length equals 15 residues. Germline-derived CDR1 and CDR2 are MNHEY and SMNVEV (reference sequence). The CDR3 DNA sequence: TGTGCCAGCCACCAAACCGGGACAAACCCCTACGAGCAGTACTTC. As protein: CASHQTGTNPYEQYF.

The gene calls are TRBV18 and TRBJ1-4, with 9 bases aligning to TRBD1. The length of the CDR3 is 14 residues. Germline loops: CDR1 KGHSH, CDR2 LQKENI. The V gene end was trimmed by 4 bases and the J gene end by 8 bases; junction bases not matched to a gene: 5. Written as DNA, the CDR3 is TGTGCCAGCTCACGGGACAGGGACAAGGAAAAACTGTTTTTT. Its protein is CASSRDRDKEKLFF.

This chain joins TRBV15 and TRBJ2-7, with 7 positions matching TRBD1. The CDR3 has 15 residues. Germline-derived CDR1 and CDR2 are LNHNV and YYDKDF (reference sequence). The J segment lost 6 bases and the V segment lost 4 bases, leaving 12 bases of the junction unmatched. The CDR3 loop reads CATSKPRQGWAEQYF. The CDR3, as DNA: TGTGCCACCAGCAAACCCCGACAGGGTTGGGCCGAGCAGTACTTC.

Regarding this clone: Given the absence of the conserved phenylalanine or tryptophan at the CDR3 end, a read error is likely. V is TRBV9 and J is TRBJ1-1, with D perhaps TRBD1 (5 bases). The ends were cut back, 0 bases at V and 4 bases at J, with 13 bases in the middle. The CDR3 is 15 residues long. The germline CDR1 and CDR2 sequences are SGDLS and YYNGEE. In DNA, the CDR3 is TGTGCCAGCAGCGTAGAAGGGGCGGGGACCACTGAAGCTTTCCTT. This gives the protein CASSVEGAGTTEAFL.